The sequence of this T cell receptor beta chain was determined in a study of T cells after yellow fever vaccination. Whole-study findings and limits: Clones from primary vaccination mostly reappeared after the booster (96% CD4, roughly 87% CD8).

Using its own MiXCR run on the 5' RACE reads, TCRdb lists one record per CDR3 protein. Of about 96,000 distinct CDR3 sequences listed, 7.5% to 10% were seen once; the top ten hold about 15%. This clonotype was recorded once. This CDR3 is 17 amino acids long. Germline V gene lookup returns CDR1 MGHRA and CDR2 YSYEKL. V was shortened by 4 bases and J by 2 bases, with 21 bases between the two germline ends. The sequencing here drew on CD8+ T cells not binding an NS4B(214-222) dextramer, sorted from PBMCs, taken less than 18 days after the first yellow fever vaccination. V and J are TRBV4-1 and TRBJ2-7, with D perhaps matching TRBD1 or TRBD2 (5 bases each). The receptor comes from a man aged 18 to 35 who received the YFV17D yellow fever vaccine. The CDR3 DNA reads as TGCGCCAGCAGCCCAAGTCCGGGAAGGTGGGACCCCTACGAGCAGTACTTC. This sequence encodes CASSPSPGRWDPYEQYF.